This T cell receptor (beta chain) derives from a study of T cell responses to AZD1222 COVID-19 vaccine. Here immunoSEQ multiplex PCR was the method, and the copy in TCRdb shows in-frame clones only, minus some. This table has some 170,000 clones, 85% to 90% appearing once. The count of this clone is one. The CDR3 spans 15 residues. V dropped 4 bases and J dropped 4 bases, with 14 bases sitting between them. Germline V gene sequence: CDR1 MNHEY, CDR2 SVGAGI. This receptor was obtained from an adult in good health. The chain uses TRBV6-5 and TRBJ1-5; no clear D gene. The source was peripheral blood, collected on day 0 of AZD1222 vaccination. The chain's CDR3 is CASSLSRTSNQPQHF. CDR3 in DNA: TGTGCCAGCAGTTTGAGCAGGACGAGTAATCAGCCCCAGCATTTT.